A selection of T cell receptor beta chains follows, all from one sample in a study of CD8+CD57+ T cells in acquired aplastic anemia. MiXCR was run by TCRdb on the reads, yielding one entry per CDR3 protein. The sample has around 150,000 distinct CDR3 sequences; around half are singletons. The sample consisted of sorted CD4+, CD8+, or CD8+CD57+ T cells (not recorded which) from PBMCs. The receptor source for this set is a human donor with aplastic anemia. Each CDR3 is given with its conserved first and last residue. Size tells how often a clone was seen (once, few, many) or the class of an expanded clone, and some rows leave it out.

v_gene: TRBV6-4; abundance: -; j_gene: TRBJ2-3; CDR3aa: CASSGEGSTDTQYF
v_gene: TRBV12-3/TRBV12-4; abundance: -; j_gene: TRBJ2-7; CDR3aa: CASSLTQGGAGTYEQYF
v_gene: TRBV15; abundance: many; j_gene: TRBJ1-2; CDR3aa: CATSRDTRQGGYGYTF
v_gene: TRBV2; abundance: few; j_gene: TRBJ1-3; CDR3aa: CASSVGLISGNTIYF
v_gene: TRBV7-3; abundance: many; j_gene: TRBJ2-5; CDR3aa: CASSPLGRSQETQYF
v_gene: TRBV24-1; abundance: -; j_gene: TRBJ1-1; CDR3aa: CATSDSGQGGTEASF
v_gene: TRBV6-1; abundance: many; j_gene: TRBJ2-6; CDR3aa: CASSLTGGVSGANVLTF
v_gene: TRBV25-1; abundance: many; j_gene: TRBJ2-6; CDR3aa: CASSLPGSSGANVLTF
v_gene: TRBV10-2; abundance: -; j_gene: TRBJ1-4; CDR3aa: CASSRTGTHEKLFF
v_gene: TRBV28; abundance: few; j_gene: TRBJ2-1; CDR3aa: CASSRTSGGGYNEQFF
v_gene: TRBV7-8; abundance: many; j_gene: TRBJ1-1; CDR3aa: CASSLRAEAFF
v_gene: TRBV14; abundance: many; j_gene: TRBJ2-3; CDR3aa: CASSLEGDPRSPDTQYF
v_gene: TRBV5-1; abundance: many; j_gene: TRBJ1-6; CDR3aa: CASSLRGGESPLHF
v_gene: TRBV19; abundance: -; j_gene: TRBJ1-2; CDR3aa: CASSPPPHRWVFGDYGYTF
v_gene: TRBV10-2; abundance: -; j_gene: TRBJ2-7; CDR3aa: CASSGLGTGSHEQYF
v_gene: TRBV25-1; abundance: many; j_gene: TRBJ2-7; CDR3aa: CASSALHEQYF
v_gene: TRBV6-1; abundance: many; j_gene: TRBJ2-7; CDR3aa: CASSDRGPEQYF
v_gene: TRBV7-2; abundance: many; j_gene: TRBJ2-5; CDR3aa: CASSSQETQYF
v_gene: TRBV2; abundance: -; j_gene: -; CDR3aa: CASRGDEWEQYF
v_gene: TRBV11-2; abundance: many; j_gene: TRBJ2-7; CDR3aa: CASSLSLDSRLEQYF
v_gene: TRBV19; abundance: -; j_gene: TRBJ1-3; CDR3aa: CASSIGAGHLSGNTIYF
v_gene: TRBV12-3/TRBV12-4; abundance: -; j_gene: TRBJ2-7; CDR3aa: CASSLGLAGGPLVYEQYF
v_gene: TRBV19; abundance: many; j_gene: TRBJ1-4; CDR3aa: CASRTEDRGLFF
v_gene: TRBV10-3; abundance: -; j_gene: TRBJ2-2; CDR3aa: CAISESGELFF
v_gene: TRBV25-1; abundance: many; j_gene: TRBJ1-1; CDR3aa: CAAHTWGNEAFF
v_gene: TRBV19; abundance: -; j_gene: TRBJ2-7; CDR3aa: CASSMAMNPYEQYF
v_gene: TRBV2; abundance: many; j_gene: TRBJ1-4; CDR3aa: CASRSGAATNEKLFF
v_gene: TRBV6-2/TRBV6-3; abundance: -; j_gene: TRBJ2-7; CDR3aa: CASSYNRNLENEQYF
v_gene: TRBV19; abundance: many; j_gene: TRBJ2-1; CDR3aa: CASVFSGSDNEQFF
v_gene: TRBV6-4; abundance: many; j_gene: TRBJ2-7; CDR3aa: CASTPDRGPYEQYF
v_gene: TRBV5-6; abundance: once; j_gene: TRBJ1-1; CDR3aa: CASSLVPQGAVEAFF
v_gene: TRBV29-1; abundance: -; j_gene: TRBJ1-1; CDR3aa: CSVEDVPGSLITEAFF
v_gene: TRBV25-1; abundance: -; j_gene: TRBJ1-3; CDR3aa: CASRGGSSGNTIYF
v_gene: TRBV4-2; abundance: many; j_gene: TRBJ2-1; CDR3aa: CASSQATDNEQFF
v_gene: TRBV6-1; abundance: many; j_gene: TRBJ1-1; CDR3aa: CASSDRSNTEAFF
v_gene: TRBV19; abundance: -; j_gene: TRBJ2-7; CDR3aa: CASSGGYSYEQYF
v_gene: TRBV6-1; abundance: -; j_gene: TRBJ1-5; CDR3aa: CASSEAAGPNQPQHF
v_gene: TRBV7-9; abundance: many; j_gene: TRBJ1-5; CDR3aa: CASSLGTQPQHF
v_gene: TRBV10-3; abundance: few; j_gene: TRBJ2-5; CDR3aa: CAISESAGGRETQYF
v_gene: TRBV7-2; abundance: many; j_gene: TRBJ2-7; CDR3aa: CASSWGVGDTYEQYF